This passage covers 23 T cell receptor beta chains from one sample sequenced in a study of cytomegalovirus exposure and HLA in healthy donors (dated by TCRdb to 2017 to 2019). Libraries were made using the immunoSEQ multiplex PCR assay. For the multiplex PCR, a mixture combining 60 forward primers for TCR Vbeta segments and 13 reverse primers for TCR Jbeta segments was used. Here the immuneACCESS table is served through TCRdb, limited to in-frame sequences with V and J called. Missing clones are a known gap in these copies; in checked studies unresolved V genes cover under half, and the rest lacks a known reason. The sample records approximately 150,000 clones, more than 75% of which are singletons. 2% to 3% of the sample comes from the top ten. The specimen was PBMCs. The receptor set was obtained from a woman between 18 and 29 years old in good health and CMV-seropositive.

V and J are TRBV6-1 and TRBJ1-4; no reliable D call. Trimming left V 4 bases short and J 0 bases short, with 12 bases between. Germline V gene sequence: CDR1 MNHNS, CDR2 SASEGT. CDR3 length: 16 amino acids. The CDR3 region has the DNA TGTGCCAGCAGTGCATACAGCTATGCAACTAATGAAAAACTGTTTTTT. It yields the protein CASSAYSYATNEKLFF.

Concerning this clone: Other nucleotide sequences in the sample specify the same CDR3. V gene TRBV19 combines with J gene TRBJ2-6, with D perhaps TRBD2 (6 bases). The CDR3 extends over 16 amino acids. V shed 1 base and J shed 0 bases, with 7 bases lying between them. Germline CDR1 LNHDA, CDR2 SQIVND (reference sequence). CDR3 protein: CASSIAGGSGANVLTF. CDR3 nucleotide sequence: TGTGCCAGTAGTATAGCCGGGGGCTCTGGGGCCAACGTCCTGACTTTC.

This clone was recorded a few times. The same CDR3 also results from other DNA sequences found in this sample. The V and J genes are TRBV28 and TRBJ1-5; possibly TRBD1 for D (5 bases). The CDR3 extends over 14 amino acids. The V and J ends lost 3 bases and 3 bases respectively, with 9 bases between them. Germline lookup yields CDR1 MDHEN and CDR2 SYDVKM. The CDR3 loop reads CASSLGGSNQPQHF. CDR3 coding DNA: TGTGCCAGCAGTTTGGGGGGGTCCAATCAGCCCCAGCATTTT.

J is TRBJ1-1 and V is TRBV6-5; D is unresolved. Germline CDR1 and CDR2: MNHEY and SVGAGI. This CDR3 has 12 amino acids. The ends were cut back, 7 bases at V and 11 bases at J, with 17 bases in the middle. The chain's CDR3 is CASTDPPRAAFF. Written as DNA, the CDR3 is TGTGCCAGCACGGACCCCCCGAGGGCTGCTTTCTTT.

V is TRBV7-2 and J is TRBJ2-6; tentatively, D is TRBD2 (6 bases). The V gene lost 5 bases and the J gene lost 3 bases, with 17 bases spanning the gap. CDR3 length: 17 amino acids. Looked up from germline, CDR1 is SGHTA and CDR2 is FQGNSA. CDR3 amino acids: CASSLGRSVGGANVLTF. The CDR3 DNA sequence: TGTGCCAGCAGCCTTGGGAGGTCCGTAGGTGGGGCCAACGTCCTGACTTTC.

In its sample, this clone was seen once. The J gene is TRBJ1-2, the V gene TRBV5-5, with D perhaps TRBD1 (6 bases). The CDR3 extends over 15 amino acids. CDR1 is SGHKS and CDR2 is YYEKEE in the germline V gene (reference sequence). The ends were cut back, 1 base at V and 3 bases at J, with 13 bases in the middle. The CDR3 sequence is CASSLFPGADYGYTF. The CDR3 DNA reads TGTGCCAGCAGCTTGTTTCCAGGGGCGGACTATGGCTACACCTTC.

The rearrangement uses TRBV25-1 and TRBJ1-2; D is undetermined. V gave up 6 bases and J gave up 2 bases, with 10 bases separating them. Germline V gives CDR1 MGHDK, CDR2 SYGVNS. The CDR3 is 13 amino acids. The CDR3 is CASSERANYGYTF. The CDR3 DNA is TGTGCCAGCAGCGAGAGGGCCAACTATGGCTACACCTTC.

The chain links TRBV2 to TRBJ1-5; a possible D gene is TRBD1 (5 bases). CDR1 is SNHLY, CDR2 FYNNEI, per germline. Trimming shortened V by 1 base and J by 0 bases, and 7 bases separated the two germline ends. This CDR3 comprises 15 residues. The CDR3 bases are TGTGCCAGCAGTGAAGGCAGGGTTAGCAATCAGCCCCAGCATTTT. It translates to CASSEGRVSNQPQHF.

J is TRBJ2-1 and V is TRBV29-1; 9 nucleotides agree with TRBD2. The CDR3 contains 16 residues. Germline CDR1 and CDR2: SQVTM and ANQGSEA. With V trimmed by 1 base and J by 4 bases, 8 bases remained unmatched. CDR3 nucleotides: TGCAGCGTTGAAGGCCATGCGGGGGGGATTTACAATGAGCAGTTCTTC. Protein: CSVEGHAGGIYNEQFF.

The chain carries TRBV5-8 and TRBJ2-3; TRBD2 agrees at 7 bases. V shed 0 bases and J 3 bases; nucleotides not matched to a gene: 1. From germline, CDR1 is SGHTS and CDR2 YDEGEE. The CDR3 length is 14 residues. The CDR3 DNA reads TGTGCCAGCAGCTTGGGGGAGGGAACAGATACGCAGTATTTT. As protein: CASSLGEGTDTQYF.

This clone was observed once. This rearrangement joins TRBV29-1 to TRBJ2-3; a weak D match, TRBD1 (8 bases). Trimming cost V 6 bases and J 0 bases, with 16 bases left between them. Looked up from germline, CDR1 is SQVTM and CDR2 is ANQGSEA. CDR3 length: 15 amino acids. Here the CDR3 DNA reads TGCAGCGTAACAGGGGGGGTGACGAGCACAGATACGCAGTATTTT. Translating gives CSVTGGVTSTDTQYF.

The V call is TRBV7-9, the J call TRBJ1-2; D gene unclear. Germline V gives CDR1 SEHNR, CDR2 FQNEAQ (reference sequence). V lost 0 bases and J lost 5, with 4 bases in between. The length of the CDR3 is 12 residues. The CDR3 loop reads CASSLAVYGYTF. CDR3 sequence (DNA): TGTGCCAGCAGCTTAGCCGTTTATGGCTACACCTTC.

In its sample, this clone was seen a few times. The chain combines TRBV20-1 with TRBJ1-2; D is undetermined. Germline CDR1 and CDR2: DFQATT and SNEGSKA (reference sequence). V lost 0 bases to trimming and J lost 8 bases, with 7 bases between them. The CDR3 length is 11 residues. The CDR3 loop is CSAREIRGYTF. CDR3 nucleotide sequence: TGCAGTGCTAGAGAGATACGGGGCTACACCTTC.

The chain joins TRBV7-9 to TRBJ1-1; 10 bases map to TRBD1. The ends lost 4 bases at V and 4 bases at J; junction bases unmatched: 12. Germline V gives CDR1 SEHNR, CDR2 FQNEAQ (reference sequence). CDR3 length: 17 amino acids. The CDR3, as DNA: TGTGCCAGCAGCTCAAGGGGGACAGGGGTTCTTGGCACTGAAGCTTTCTTT. It specifies CASSSRGTGVLGTEAFF. Full variable domain (rest looked up from reference TRBV7-9 and TRBJ1-1): DTGVSQNPRHKITKRGQNVTFRCDPISEHNRLYWYRQTLGQGPEFLTYFQNEAQLEKSRLLSDRFSAERPKGSFSTLEIQRTEQGDSAMYLCASSSRGTGVLGTEAFFGQGTRLTVV.

The chain recombines TRBV4-1 with TRBJ2-3, with 7 bases matching TRBD2. With V trimmed by 4 bases and J by 4 bases, 8 bases remained unmatched. Germline V gene lookup returns CDR1 MGHRA and CDR2 YSYEKL. This CDR3 has 15 amino acids. The CDR3: CASSLGRGGADTQYF. For the CDR3, the DNA is TGCGCCAGCAGCCTAGGACGGGGAGGGGCAGATACGCAGTATTTT.

This chain joins TRBV11-2 and TRBJ1-2; maybe TRBD1 (5 bases). CDR1 and CDR2 (germline): SGHAT, FQNNGV. The CDR3 has 13 residues. V lost 5 bases and J 4 bases, leaving 11 bases between the germline ends. For the CDR3, the DNA is TGTGCCAGCAGCCCAGGGTTCGCCTATGGCTACACCTTC. This sequence encodes CASSPGFAYGYTF. The full variable domain, completed using reference TRBV11-2 and TRBJ1-2, is EAGVAQSPRYKIIEKRQSVAFWCNPISGHATLYWYQQILGQGPKLLIQFQNNGVVDDSQLPKDRFSAERLKGVDSTLKIQPAKLEDSAVYLCASSPGFAYGYTFGSGTRLTVV.

This clone is a singleton in its sample. The chain employs TRBV14 and TRBJ1-1, with D possibly being TRBD1 (5 bases). CDR3 length: 17 residues. V was trimmed by 4 bases and J by 1 base, leaving 19 bases between them. Germline V gives CDR1 SGHDN, CDR2 FVKESK. As DNA, the CDR3 is TGTGCCAGCAGCCCGCATGGGGGGGTAGTAGGGAACACTGAAGCTTTCTTT. It codes for CASSPHGGVVGNTEAFF.

CDR3 bases: TGTGCCAGCAGCGGCCGTACTAGCGGGGGGGCCGACGAGCAGTACTTC. Encoded protein: CASSGRTSGGADEQYF. This chain uses TRBV5-8 with TRBJ2-7; 13 nucleotides line up with TRBD2. V was pared by 4 bases and J by 5 bases, with 9 bases of the junction left unmatched. This CDR3 has 16 residues. CDR1 is SGHTS and CDR2 is YDEGEE in the germline V gene.

The rearrangement links TRBV2 to TRBJ2-5; TRBD2 matches at 7 bases. Germline V lookup: CDR1 SNHLY, CDR2 FYNNEI. The length of the CDR3 is 15 residues. V lost 1 base to trimming and J lost 3 bases; unmatched junction nucleotides: 5. The CDR3 here is CASSEGSGVKETQYF. DNA of the CDR3: TGTGCCAGCAGTGAAGGGAGCGGGGTAAAAGAGACCCAGTACTTC.

V and J are TRBV7-2 and TRBJ1-1; D is ambiguous. Germline CDR1 reads SGHTA; CDR2 reads FQGNSA. V was pared by 2 bases and J by 2 bases, with 9 bases between. The CDR3 is made up of 14 amino acids. This chain's CDR3 is CASSLFGDNTEAFF. CDR3 bases: TGTGCCAGCAGCTTATTCGGGGATAACACTGAAGCTTTCTTT.

The V and J genes are TRBV19 and TRBJ1-1; D might be TRBD1 (6 bases). Trimming stripped 6 bases from V and 4 bases from J, with 21 bases between. The CDR3 extends over 16 amino acids. CDR1 and CDR2 from the germline V gene are LNHDA and SQIVND (reference sequence). The CDR3 is CASSGFTGTRSTEAFF. CDR3 in DNA: TGTGCCAGTAGCGGCTTCACCGGGACAAGATCCACTGAAGCTTTCTTT.

The chain joins TRBV19 to TRBJ2-1, with TRBD2 identical over 8 bases. V lost 7 bases, J lost 7 bases, and 9 bases stayed unmatched. Germline V CDR1 and CDR2: LNHDA, SQIVND (reference sequence). The CDR3 consists of 14 residues. Here the CDR3 DNA reads TGTGCCAGTACAGTCGGGGGGGTGATAAATGAGCAGTTCTTC. Translated: CASTVGGVINEQFF.

This clone was observed a few times. The gene calls are TRBV6-5 and TRBJ1-6; no clear D. Trimming took off 5 bases at V and 8 bases at J, with 16 bases between the two ends. This CDR3 comprises 15 residues. Germline CDR1 is MNHEY and CDR2 is SVGAGI. CDR3 nucleotides: TGTGCCAGCAGTCAAACGAACCCCCTAGATTCACCCCTCCACTTT. Protein product: CASSQTNPLDSPLHF.